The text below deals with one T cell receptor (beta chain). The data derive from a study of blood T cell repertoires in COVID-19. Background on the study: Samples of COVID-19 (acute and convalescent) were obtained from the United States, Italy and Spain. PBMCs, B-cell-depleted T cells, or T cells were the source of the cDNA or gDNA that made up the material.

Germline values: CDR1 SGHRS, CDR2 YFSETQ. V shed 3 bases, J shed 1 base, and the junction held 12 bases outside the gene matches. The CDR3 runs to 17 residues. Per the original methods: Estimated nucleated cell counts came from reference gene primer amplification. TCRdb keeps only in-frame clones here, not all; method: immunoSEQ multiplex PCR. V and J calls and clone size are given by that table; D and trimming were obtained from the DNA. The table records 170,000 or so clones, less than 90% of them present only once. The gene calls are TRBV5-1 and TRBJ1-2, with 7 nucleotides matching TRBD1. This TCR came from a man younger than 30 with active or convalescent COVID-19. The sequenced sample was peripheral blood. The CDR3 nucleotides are TGCGCCAGCAGCTCCCCACCGACAGGGACCCTTAACTATGGCTACACCTTC. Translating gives CASSSPPTGTLNYGYTF.